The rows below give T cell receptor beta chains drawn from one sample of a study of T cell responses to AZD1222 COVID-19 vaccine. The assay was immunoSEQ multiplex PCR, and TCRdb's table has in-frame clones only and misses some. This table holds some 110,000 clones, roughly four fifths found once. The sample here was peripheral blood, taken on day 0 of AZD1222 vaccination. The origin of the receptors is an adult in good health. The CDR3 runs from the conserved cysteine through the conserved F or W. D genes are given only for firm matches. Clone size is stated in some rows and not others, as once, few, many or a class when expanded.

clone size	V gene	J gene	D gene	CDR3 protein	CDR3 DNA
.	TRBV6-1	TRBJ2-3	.	CASSEFQGLSTDTQYF	TGTGCCAGCAGTGAGTTCCAGGGGCTTAGCACAGATACGCAGTATTTT
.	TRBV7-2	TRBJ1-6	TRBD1	CASSLDHRGNSPLHF	TGTGCCAGCAGCTTAGATCACAGGGGAAATTCACCCCTCCACTTT
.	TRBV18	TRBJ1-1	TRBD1	CASSPAIYGQGEAFF	TGTGCCAGCTCACCCGCCATCTACGGACAGGGCGAAGCTTTCTTT
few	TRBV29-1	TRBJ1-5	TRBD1	CSVGQGNQPQHF	TGCAGCGTTGGACAGGGTAATCAGCCCCAGCATTTT
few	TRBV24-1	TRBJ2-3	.	CATSDSGHLTDTQYF	TGTGCCACCAGTGACTCGGGACACCTCACAGATACGCAGTATTTT
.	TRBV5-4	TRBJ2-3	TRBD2	CASSLVAGVTDTQYF	TGTGCCAGCAGCTTGGTAGCGGGGGTTACAGATACGCAGTATTTT
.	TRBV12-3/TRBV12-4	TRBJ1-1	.	CASSLVGPTEAFF	TGTGCCAGCAGTTTAGTAGGGCCCACTGAAGCTTTCTTT
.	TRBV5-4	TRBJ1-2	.	CASSLPLAIEGYTF	TGTGCCAGCAGCTTACCCCTAGCTATTGAAGGCTACACCTTC
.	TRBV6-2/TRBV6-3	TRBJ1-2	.	CASSYGGSNYGYTF	TGTGCCAGCAGTTACGGTGGCAGCAACTATGGCTACACCTTC
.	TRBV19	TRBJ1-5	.	CASREGFTEDQPQHF	TGTGCCAGTCGGGAGGGCTTCACTGAGGATCAGCCCCAGCATTTT
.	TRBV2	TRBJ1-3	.	CASRQGAGNTIYF	TGTGCCAGCAGACAGGGTGCCGGAAACACCATATATTTT
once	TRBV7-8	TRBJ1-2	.	CASSLIRTATNYGYTF	TGTGCCAGCAGCTTGATTCGGACGGCTACTAACTATGGCTACACCTTC
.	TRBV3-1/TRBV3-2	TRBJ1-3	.	CASSQEGLSGNTIYF	TGTGCCAGCAGCCAAGAAGGTTTGTCGGGAAACACCATATATTTT
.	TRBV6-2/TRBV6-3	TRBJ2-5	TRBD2	CASSYSTRGGGQETQYF	TGTGCCAGCAGTTACTCGACTCGCGGGGGGGGGCAAGAGACCCAGTACTTC
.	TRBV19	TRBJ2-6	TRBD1	CASRVEGAEGANVLTF	TGTGCCAGTAGAGTTGAGGGGGCGGAAGGGGCCAACGTCCTGACTTTC
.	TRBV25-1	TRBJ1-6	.	CASSTTGNSPLHF	TGTGCCAGCAGTACGACAGGCAATTCACCCCTCCACTTT
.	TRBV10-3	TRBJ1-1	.	CAISGGLVNTEAFF	TGTGCCATCAGTGGGGGGCTGGTGAACACTGAAGCTTTCTTT
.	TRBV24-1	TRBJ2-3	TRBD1	CATGYRTGSGDTQYF	TGTGCCACCGGGTATCGGACAGGAAGTGGAGATACGCAGTATTTT
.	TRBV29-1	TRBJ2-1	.	CSFGSGGTTYNEQFF	TGCAGTTTTGGATCGGGGGGCACTACCTACAATGAGCAGTTCTTC
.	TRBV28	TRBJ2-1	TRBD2	CASSTLAGLVQFF	TGTGCCAGCAGTACCTTAGCGGGATTGGTACAGTTCTTC
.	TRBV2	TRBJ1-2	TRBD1	CASSDPDRTLSNYGYTF	TGTGCCAGCAGTGACCCGGACAGGACCCTCTCTAACTATGGCTACACCTTC
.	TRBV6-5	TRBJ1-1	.	CASRTKAGNTEAFF	TGTGCCAGCAGAACTAAGGCGGGGAACACTGAAGCTTTCTTT